The rows below give T cell receptor beta chains drawn from one sample of a study of shared clonotypes between healthy human individuals. The table came from immunoSEQ multiplex PCR; TCRdb's copy has only in-frame clones and leaves some out. The sample lists approximately 720,000 clones, just over 90% occurring once. Sequencing used naive CD8+ T cells sorted from blood. The receptors originated from a man aged 30-40 years in good health. Both conserved end residues are part of each CDR3. The D gene is left open where the match is weak. Clone size appears in some rows only: once, few, many, or a class for an expanded clone.

V gene	J gene	D gene	clone size	CDR3 DNA	CDR3 protein
TRBV4-1	TRBJ2-7	TRBD2	.	TGCGCCAGCAGCCAAACCGAATTAGCGGGAGGGACCTACGAGCAGTACTTC	CASSQTELAGGTYEQYF
TRBV14	TRBJ1-6	.	once	TGTGCCAGCAGCCAAGATTTGGGGACCCTTAATTCACCCCTCCACTTT	CASSQDLGTLNSPLHF
TRBV6-6	TRBJ2-3	TRBD1	.	TGTGCCAGCAGTTCGGGACAGCGAGATACGCAGTATTTT	CASSSGQRDTQYF
TRBV4-3	TRBJ2-2	TRBD2	.	TGCGCCAGCAGCCAAGATAGAGCGGGAGCCGACACCGGGGAGCTGTTTTTT	CASSQDRAGADTGELFF
TRBV7-9	TRBJ2-3	TRBD2	.	TGTGCCAGCACCTACTTACGGCCCCCGACTAGCGTACGCACAGATACGCAGTATTTT	CASTYLRPPTSVRTDTQYF
TRBV28	TRBJ2-2	.	.	TGTGCCAGCAGTTTAGTGCGTACTCCGGGCGGGGAGCTGTTTTTT	CASSLVRTPGGELFF
TRBV7-2	TRBJ2-3	.	.	TGTGCCAGCAGCTCGGATTATACGCAGTATTTT	CASSSDYTQYF
TRBV9	TRBJ2-1	TRBD2	.	TGTGCCAGCAGCGCAAGGACTAGCGGGAGCGGCGGTGAGCAGTTCTTC	CASSARTSGSGGEQFF
TRBV19	TRBJ2-5	TRBD1	.	TGTGCCAGTAGTGAGACAGCACAGGGGGTAGAGACCCAGTACTTC	CASSETAQGVETQYF
TRBV28	TRBJ2-1	.	once	TGTGCCAGCAGTCACATTAGGGGGAGGGCCGCGGATTACAATGAGCAGTTCTTC	CASSHIRGRAADYNEQFF
TRBV9	TRBJ2-2	.	.	TGTGCCAGCAGCGCCCTCACCGGGGAGCTGTTTTTT	CASSALTGELFF
TRBV27	TRBJ2-7	TRBD2	.	TGTGCCAGCAGCACCGGGACTAGCGGGATCTACGAGCAGTACTTC	CASSTGTSGIYEQYF
TRBV13	TRBJ1-2	TRBD1	few	TGTGCCAGCAGCTTAACAGGGGGCTGGGGCTATGGCTACACCTTC	CASSLTGGWGYGYTF
TRBV7-2	TRBJ2-3	TRBD2	.	TGTGCCAGCAGCTTAGGGGGGAGGGCCACAGATACGCAGTATTTT	CASSLGGRATDTQYF
TRBV6-5	TRBJ1-5	.	.	TGTGCCAGCAGTTGGAATAGCAATCAGCCCCAGCATTTT	CASSWNSNQPQHF
TRBV11-2	TRBJ1-5	.	few	TGTGCCAGCAGCCTGGCCAATCAGCCCCAGCATTTT	CASSLANQPQHF
TRBV4-3	TRBJ2-3	.	.	TGCGCCAGCAGCCAAGAGGGGCCAGGGGTTGAGGCAGATACGCAGTATTTT	CASSQEGPGVEADTQYF
TRBV7-8	TRBJ2-7	TRBD2	.	TGTGCCAGCAGCTTAGGTTTAGCGGGACGTATCTACGAGCAGTACTTC	CASSLGLAGRIYEQYF
TRBV27	TRBJ2-7	.	.	TGTGCCAGCAGTCTCTGGGATAGCGGAGAGCAGTACTTC	CASSLWDSGEQYF
TRBV14	TRBJ2-2	.	.	TGTGCCAGCAGCCAAGAATTGCCCGGGGAGCTGTTTTTT	CASSQELPGELFF
TRBV28	TRBJ2-7	.	.	TGTGCCAGCAGTTTGCGACTCACTGCCTACGAGCAGTACTTC	CASSLRLTAYEQYF
TRBV9	TRBJ2-7	TRBD2	few	TGTGCCAGCAGTAGCGGGAGGGACTCCTACGAGCAGTACTTC	CASSSGRDSYEQYF
TRBV27	TRBJ2-7	TRBD2	.	TGTGCCAGCAGCCTATCGGGAGGTTTAGGGGAGCAGTACTTC	CASSLSGGLGEQYF